This T cell receptor (beta chain) derives from a study of cytomegalovirus exposure and HLA in healthy donors. As concerns this clone: Its matching antigen is unknown.

13 Jbeta primers and 60 Vbeta primers were used for the PCR. Measured with immunoSEQ multiplex PCR; TCRdb has only the in-frame clones, and not every one. This listing includes 100,000 to 150,000 clones. Trimming removed 0 bases from V and 1 base from J, with 7 bases in between. This CDR3 spans 14 amino acids. Germline CDR1 reads SGDLS; CDR2 reads YYNGEE. General study findings and limits: Researchers reported in a later analysis that common viral pathogens appeared linked to several top clusters. The authors later found HLA-associated TCR beta chains more clonally expanded than equally common others. Excluded were some V segments that proved indistinguishable, including TRBV6-2 and TRBV6-3. From TCR beta sequences, most subjects' HLA-A and HLA-B alleles were reportedly predicted accurately.

The rearrangement links TRBV9 to TRBJ1-1; D remains unclear. The sequenced material came from PBMCs. This receptor was identified in a man in his late teens or twenties in good health and CMV-seronegative. The CDR3 loop is CASSVGAGNTEAFF. DNA for the CDR3: TGTGCCAGCAGCGTAGGGGCTGGGAACACTGAAGCTTTCTTT.